This note documents a single T cell receptor (beta chain) sequence. The antigen is unknown. Germline values: CDR1 DFQATT, CDR2 SNEGSKA (reference sequence). V gave up 6 bases and J gave up 8 bases; unmatched junction bases: 12. The length of the CDR3 is 14 residues. It was through 5'RACE template switching that TCR cDNA was made, with a universal primer site and UMIs added. TCRdb reanalysed the 5' RACE reads using MiXCR and keeps one entry per CDR3 protein. The sample carries around 340,000 distinct CDR3 sequences, approximately 12% recorded once. This specimen belongs to a study of T cells after yellow fever vaccination. Overall study: When fractions had low cell numbers, they were prepared with SMART-Seq v4 Ultra Low Input.

General study results and limits: Contaminants from the bulk population, in the form of abundant clonotypes, could be found in FACS-sorted repertoires. Booster samples showed a return of most primary-vaccination clones (under 98% CD4, about 87% CD8).

The input for sequencing was CD4+ T cells sorted from PBMCs, taken 15 days after the yellow fever booster vaccination. The receptor's source is a man aged 18 to 30 who received the YFV17D yellow fever vaccine. The rearrangement joins TRBV20-1 to TRBJ2-1; 8 bases agree with TRBD2. The CDR3 sequence is CSASSGAGGYEQFF. The CDR3 nucleotides are TGCAGTGCCAGTAGCGGGGCGGGCGGGTATGAGCAGTTCTTC.